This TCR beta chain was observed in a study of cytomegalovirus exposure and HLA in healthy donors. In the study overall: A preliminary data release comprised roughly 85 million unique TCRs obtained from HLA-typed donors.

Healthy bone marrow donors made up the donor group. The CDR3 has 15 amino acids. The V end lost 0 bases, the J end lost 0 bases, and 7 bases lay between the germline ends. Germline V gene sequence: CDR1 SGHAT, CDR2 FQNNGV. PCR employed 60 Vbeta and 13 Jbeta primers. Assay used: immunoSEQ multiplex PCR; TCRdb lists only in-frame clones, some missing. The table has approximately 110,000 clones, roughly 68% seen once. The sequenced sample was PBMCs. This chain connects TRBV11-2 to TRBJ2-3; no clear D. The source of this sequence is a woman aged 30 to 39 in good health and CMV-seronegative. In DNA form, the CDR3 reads TGTGCCAGCAGCTTAGACCGTCAGAGCACAGATACGCAGTATTTT. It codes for CASSLDRQSTDTQYF.